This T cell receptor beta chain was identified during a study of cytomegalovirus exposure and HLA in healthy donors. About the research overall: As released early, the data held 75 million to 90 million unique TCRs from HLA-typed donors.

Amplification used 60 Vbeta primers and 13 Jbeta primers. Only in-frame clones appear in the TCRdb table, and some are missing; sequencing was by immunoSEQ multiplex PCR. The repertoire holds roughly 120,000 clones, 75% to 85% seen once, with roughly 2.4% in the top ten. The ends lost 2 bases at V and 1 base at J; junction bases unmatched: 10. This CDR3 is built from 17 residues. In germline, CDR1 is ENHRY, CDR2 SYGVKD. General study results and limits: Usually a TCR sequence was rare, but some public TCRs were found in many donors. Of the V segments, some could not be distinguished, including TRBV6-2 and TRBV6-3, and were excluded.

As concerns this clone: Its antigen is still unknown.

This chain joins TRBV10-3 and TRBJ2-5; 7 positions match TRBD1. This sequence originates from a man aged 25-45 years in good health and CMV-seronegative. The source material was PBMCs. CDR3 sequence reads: CAISEPVGYRGQETQYF. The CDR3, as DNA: TGTGCCATCAGTGAGCCGGTCGGGTACAGGGGCCAAGAGACCCAGTACTTC.